These 24 T cell receptor beta chains originate from one sample sequenced in a study of shared clonotypes between healthy human individuals. The repertoire was sequenced with immunoSEQ multiplex PCR; TCRdb's copy has only in-frame clones and lacks some. The sample yields about 2 million clones, roughly 94% seen once. Sequencing was carried out using naive CD4+ T cells sorted from blood. Documented subset: CD45RA+ positively selected. The receptor source for this set is a young man in good health.

The V and J genes are TRBV5-1 and TRBJ2-1, with D unclear. This CDR3 region has 12 residues. The V gene lost 3 bases and the J gene lost 9 bases, with 10 bases spanning the gap. Germline V gene lookup returns CDR1 SGHRS and CDR2 YFSETQ. The CDR3 nucleotides are TGCGCCAGCAGCTCACCGACCAGTGAGCAGTTCTTC. This codes for CASSSPTSEQFF.

This chain links TRBV7-9 with TRBJ2-1; weak D call: TRBD1 (5 bases). Trimming stripped 2 bases from V and 4 bases from J, with 9 bases between. This CDR3 contains 14 residues. Germline loops: CDR1 SEHNR, CDR2 FQNEAQ (reference sequence). For the CDR3, the DNA is TGTGCCAGCAGCTTAAGGGGTATTTACAATGAGCAGTTCTTC. It encodes CASSLRGIYNEQFF.

This chain uses TRBV5-4 with TRBJ2-7; 11 positions match TRBD2. The CDR3 consists of 16 residues. Trimming removed 4 bases from V and 6 bases from J; junction bases left unmatched: 12. Per germline, CDR1 SGHNT and CDR2 YYREEE (reference sequence). In DNA, the CDR3 is TGTGCCAGCAGCGCCTCAACTAGCGGGAGAACTTCCGAGCAGTACTTC. It translates to CASSASTSGRTSEQYF.

This chain links TRBV10-3 with TRBJ2-3; 10 bases line up with TRBD2. Looked up from germline, CDR1 is ENHRY and CDR2 is SYGVKD. The CDR3 sequence is 16 residues long. J lost 2 bases, V lost 3 bases, and 5 bases had no gene match. The CDR3 bases are TGTGCCATCAGTGAAGTACTAGCGGGGTTCACAGATACGCAGTATTTT. It codes for CAISEVLAGFTDTQYF.

This clone was seen only once. V gene TRBV7-9 combines with J gene TRBJ2-7; D is uncertain. Germline V gene sequence: CDR1 SEHNR, CDR2 FQNEAQ (reference sequence). The V end was cut by 1 base, the J end by 0 bases, with 10 bases between. The CDR3 length is 15 residues. The CDR3 loop is CASSLVGRLSYEQYF. CDR3 nucleotide sequence: TGTGCCAGCAGCTTAGTCGGCCGACTCTCCTACGAGCAGTACTTC.

This chain links TRBV12-2 with TRBJ1-1. TRBV12-2 is annotated as a pseudogene. The CDR3 is 12 amino acids. CDR3 amino acids: CASRLENTEAFF. As DNA, the CDR3 is TGTGCAAGTCGCTTGGAGAACACTGAAGCTTTCTTT.

J is TRBJ2-1 and V is TRBV6-5, with 10 bases matching TRBD2. CDR1 is MNHEY and CDR2 is SVGAGI in the germline V gene. V dropped 6 bases and J dropped 13; count of bases not matched to a gene: 12. The CDR3 extends over 14 amino acids. The CDR3 is CASSEASGSPDQFF. CDR3 bases: TGTGCCAGCAGCGAGGCTAGCGGGAGCCCGGACCAGTTCTTC.

This chain connects TRBV6-1 to TRBJ2-4; D may be TRBD2 (6 bases). In germline, CDR1 is MNHNS, CDR2 SASEGT. The length of the CDR3 is 15 residues. The V end lost 0 bases, the J end lost 3 bases, and 9 bases lay between the germline ends. CDR3 nucleotides: TGTGCCAGCAGTGAAGCCGGGGGAATCAAAAACATTCAGTACTTC. It is translated as CASSEAGGIKNIQYF.

The chain uses TRBV19 and TRBJ2-5; D might be TRBD1 (6 bases). This CDR3 contains 13 residues. V was trimmed by 5 bases and J by 1 base, leaving 8 bases between them. The germline CDR1 and CDR2 sequences are LNHDA and SQIVND (reference sequence). The CDR3, as DNA: TGTGCCAGTAGTCCGGACAGCCAAGAGACCCAGTACTTC. It translates to CASSPDSQETQYF.

The chain joins TRBV6-5 to TRBJ1-2, with D possibly matching TRBD1 (5 bases). The CDR3 sequence is 14 residues long. V lost 0 bases, J lost 4 bases, and 9 bases lay in between. The germline CDR1 and CDR2 sequences are MNHEY and SVGAGI. CDR3 sequence: CASSYSQGVYGYTF. For the CDR3, the DNA is TGTGCCAGCAGTTACTCGCAGGGAGTCTATGGCTACACCTTC.

Ten or more counts support this clone. The chain couples TRBV18 to TRBJ1-1; 8 nucleotides match TRBD1. This CDR3 comprises 16 residues. The germline gives CDR1 KGHSH, CDR2 LQKENI. V dropped 2 bases and J dropped 2; count of bases not matched to a gene: 7. CDR3 amino acids: CASSPWTGLVNTEAFF. The CDR3 nucleotides are TGTGCCAGCTCACCATGGACAGGGCTGGTTAACACTGAAGCTTTCTTT.

This chain uses TRBV28 with TRBJ2-7; perhaps TRBD2 as D (5 bases). The germline gives CDR1 MDHEN, CDR2 SYDVKM. The V end lost 6 bases, the J end lost 6 bases, and 18 bases lay between the germline ends. The CDR3 extends over 14 amino acids. CDR3 nucleotide sequence: TGTGCCAGCAGCCCACGGGGATCATCGGGCGAGCAGTACTTC. The encoded protein is CASSPRGSSGEQYF.

With regard to this clone: Additional DNA sequences in this sample encode the identical CDR3. V usage is TRBV9 and J usage is TRBJ1-6; TRBD1 is a possible D gene (6 bases). CDR3 length equals 14 residues. Germline CDR1 is SGDLS and CDR2 is YYNGEE. V lost 2 bases and J 6 bases, leaving 9 bases between the germline ends. CDR3 amino acids: CASSVGDTNSPLHF. CDR3 nucleotide sequence: TGTGCCAGCAGCGTTGGGGACACTAATTCACCCCTCCACTTT.

The chain couples TRBV5-1 to TRBJ2-1; maybe TRBD2 (5 bases). Looked up from germline, CDR1 is SGHRS and CDR2 is YFSETQ. This CDR3 has 14 amino acids. Trimming shortened V by 2 bases and J by 3 bases, and 9 bases separated the two germline ends. The CDR3 DNA reads as TGCGCCAGCAGCTTATTTGAGGGCTACAATGAGCAGTTCTTC. Protein: CASSLFEGYNEQFF.

CDR3 protein: CASSYGGGLNEQFF. As DNA, the CDR3 is TGTGCCAGCAGTTACGGCGGGGGCCTTAATGAGCAGTTCTTC. The chain joins TRBV6-5 to TRBJ2-1, with TRBD2 as a possible D gene (7 bases). CDR1 MNHEY and CDR2 SVGAGI come from the germline V gene. Trimming shortened V by 2 bases and J by 7 bases, and 12 bases separated the two germline ends. This CDR3 comprises 14 residues.

This clone was counted between two and nine times. Here the CDR3 reads CASRTGRNQPQHF. The CDR3 coding sequence is TGCGCCAGCAGGACAGGGCGCAATCAGCCCCAGCATTTT. V and J are TRBV23-1 and TRBJ1-5; TRBD1 matches 7 bases. TRBV23-1 is labeled an ORF, and its function is uncertain. The CDR3 is made up of 13 amino acids. J gave up 2 bases and V 6 bases, and 1 base lay outside the gene matches.

To note about this clone: A much more abundant neighbour one base away suggests this may be a read error. This rearrangement joins TRBV5-4 to TRBJ1-6; D is unresolved. Looked up from germline, CDR1 is SGHNT and CDR2 is YYREEE (reference sequence). The CDR3 runs 11 residues. Trimming shortened V by 2 bases and J by 7 bases, and 1 base separated the two germline ends. The CDR3 DNA reads as TGTGCCAGCAGCTTCAATTCACCCCTCCACTTT. Translation gives CASSFNSPLHF.

The rearrangement joins TRBV28 to TRBJ1-1; 7 positions agree with TRBD1. The CDR3 contains 13 residues. Germline values: CDR1 MDHEN, CDR2 SYDVKM. After removal of 2 bases from V and 7 bases from J, the junction contained 4 bases not matched to a gene. CDR3 in DNA: TGTGCCAGCAGTTTAAAGGGGGCCGTTGAAGCTTTCTTT. Its translation: CASSLKGAVEAFF.

On this clone itself: Other DNA sequences from this sample encode an identical CDR3 as well. The J gene is TRBJ2-7, the V gene TRBV5-6, with TRBD1 matching 8 bases. Germline V gene lookup returns CDR1 SGHDT and CDR2 YYEEEE. The CDR3 totals 14 residues. The J segment lost 2 bases and the V segment lost 0 bases, leaving 1 base of the junction unmatched. The CDR3 coding sequence is TGTGCCAGCAGCTTGGGACAGGGGCCCTACGAGCAGTACTTC. Translating it yields CASSLGQGPYEQYF.

The chain employs TRBV25-1 and TRBJ2-3, with D hard to call. Germline values: CDR1 MGHDK, CDR2 SYGVNS. This CDR3 spans 13 amino acids. V was cut by 2 bases and J by 6 bases, with 9 bases left in between. CDR3 sequence (DNA): TGTGCCAGCAGTGAAACCGGGCTGGATACGCAGTATTTT. Translated: CASSETGLDTQYF.

The CDR3 nucleotides read TGTGCCAGCAGTTTATTTCGGGGACCGAGCAATCAGCCCCAGCATTTT. As protein: CASSLFRGPSNQPQHF. The chain couples TRBV28 to TRBJ1-5, with D maybe TRBD1 (5 bases). The germline gives CDR1 MDHEN, CDR2 SYDVKM. The CDR3 is made up of 16 amino acids. V lost 1 base and J lost 1, with 11 bases in between.

The CDR3 DNA is TGCGCCAGCAGCACGGACGGACTCTATAATTCACCCCTCCACTTT. Amino acids: CASSTDGLYNSPLHF. The rearrangement joins TRBV5-1 to TRBJ1-6; no firm D call. V lost 4 bases and J 3 bases, leaving 11 bases between the germline ends. Germline V gives CDR1 SGHRS, CDR2 YFSETQ. The CDR3 runs to 15 residues.

The CDR3 bases are TGTGCCAGCTCACGGGGTTTGGATAATGAGCAGTTCTTC. This codes for CASSRGLDNEQFF. This chain links TRBV18 with TRBJ2-1; the D is unclear. The CDR3 consists of 13 residues. The V gene's germline CDR1 is KGHSH and CDR2 LQKENI. Trimming left V 4 bases short and J 7 bases short, with 11 bases between.

V is TRBV27 and J is TRBJ1-6; the match to TRBD1 covers 7 bases. Unmatched junction bases numbered 9, after V lost 6 bases and J lost 10 bases. CDR3 length equals 14 residues. CDR1 and CDR2 from the germline V gene are MNHEY and SMNVEV (reference sequence). CDR3 nucleotide sequence: TGTGCCAGCAGAAATCGACAGGGAGGGTCACCCCTCCACTTT. Translated, it gives CASRNRQGGSPLHF.